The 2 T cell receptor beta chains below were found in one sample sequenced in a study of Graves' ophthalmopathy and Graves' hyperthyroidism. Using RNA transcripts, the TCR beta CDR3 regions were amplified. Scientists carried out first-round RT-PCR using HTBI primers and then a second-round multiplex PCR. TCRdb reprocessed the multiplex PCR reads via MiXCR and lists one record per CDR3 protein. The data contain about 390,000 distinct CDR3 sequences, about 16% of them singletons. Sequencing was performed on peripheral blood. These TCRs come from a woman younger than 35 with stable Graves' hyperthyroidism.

The chain's CDR3 is CASSAGTGEAFF. DNA of the CDR3: TGTGCCAGCAGCGCCGGGACAGGTGAAGCTTTCTTT. The rearrangement links TRBV7-9 to TRBJ1-1, with 8 bases that match TRBD1. Germline V gene sequence: CDR1 SEHNR, CDR2 FQNEAQ (reference sequence). The CDR3 extends over 12 amino acids. V dropped 5 bases and J dropped 7; count of bases not matched to a gene: 3.

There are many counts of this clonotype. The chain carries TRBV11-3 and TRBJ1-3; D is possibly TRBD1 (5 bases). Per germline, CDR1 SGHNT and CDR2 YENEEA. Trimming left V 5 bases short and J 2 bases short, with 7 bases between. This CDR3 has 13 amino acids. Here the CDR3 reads CASSLDTGNTIYF. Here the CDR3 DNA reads TGTGCCAGCAGCCTGGACACTGGAAACACCATATATTTT.